Below, 8 T cell receptor beta chains from the same sample are listed, as sequenced in a study of cytomegalovirus exposure and HLA in healthy donors. The PCR contained 60 Vbeta and 13 Jbeta primers. The protocol was immunoSEQ multiplex PCR, while the TCRdb copy is restricted to in-frame clones and leaves out a portion. This table holds about 120,000 clones, 70% to 80% found once. The sequenced sample consisted of PBMCs. These receptors were obtained from a woman aged 40 to 50 in good health and CMV-seropositive.

The chain joins TRBV6-5 to TRBJ1-1; TRBD1 might be the D (6 bases). The length of the CDR3 is 16 residues. V was shortened by 2 bases and J by 0 bases, with 13 bases between the two germline ends. Germline V gene lookup returns CDR1 MNHEY and CDR2 SVGAGI. CDR3 protein: CASSYDRRQVNTEAFF. The CDR3 DNA follows: TGTGCCAGCAGTTACGACAGGCGGCAGGTGAACACTGAAGCTTTCTTT.

The chain couples TRBV18 to TRBJ2-5, with D unclear. The J call may be mistaken, given a closer DNA end match to TRBJ2-7. The V gene's germline CDR1 is KGHSH and CDR2 LQKENI. The CDR3 covers 13 residues. CDR3: CASSSPSSYEQYF. CDR3 DNA: TGTGCCAGCTCATCTCCGAGCTCCTACGAGCAGTACTTC.

The chain is built from TRBV5-1 and TRBJ1-1; D gene ambiguous. Germline V lookup: CDR1 SGHRS, CDR2 YFSETQ. Trimming shortened V by 5 bases and J by 6 bases, and 14 bases separated the two germline ends. There are 13 residues in the CDR3. The CDR3 DNA reads as TGCGCCAGCAGTGCAGATGTGGTGGCTGAAGCTTTCTTT. As protein: CASSADVVAEAFF.

V usage is TRBV7-2 and J usage is TRBJ2-7; the match to TRBD2 covers 7 bases. Germline loops: CDR1 SGHTA, CDR2 FQGNSA. The CDR3 is 13 amino acids. J gave up 7 bases and V 2 bases, and 5 bases lay outside the gene matches. CDR3 in DNA: TGTGCCAGCAGCTTATACCGGGAGGAGGAGCAGTACTTC. This gives the protein CASSLYREEEQYF.

The genes are TRBV5-5 and TRBJ1-6, with D possibly TRBD1 on 5 matching bases. This CDR3 is 15 amino acids long. Germline CDR1 is SGHKS and CDR2 is YYEKEE (reference sequence). The V end lost 6 bases, the J end lost 10 bases, and 20 bases lay between the germline ends. The CDR3 loop reads CASTPAQGSESPLHF. The CDR3 nucleotides are TGTGCCAGCACCCCGGCCCAGGGTTCGGAATCACCCCTCCACTTT.

This clone was picked up a small number of times. The chain joins TRBV5-4 to TRBJ1-4; 8 positions agree with TRBD1. The ends lost 0 bases at V and 5 bases at J; junction bases unmatched: 6. The length of the CDR3 is 16 residues. Germline CDR1 and CDR2: SGHNT and YYREEE (reference sequence). CDR3 region: CASSLDPTGGNEKLFF. In DNA, the CDR3 is TGTGCCAGCAGCTTGGATCCCACAGGGGGGAATGAAAAACTGTTTTTT.

A word on this clone: Within the sample, other DNA sequences also encode this same CDR3. This chain links TRBV25-1 with TRBJ1-6; D call uncertain. V lost 11 bases and J 6 bases, leaving 23 bases between the germline ends. The length of the CDR3 is 16 residues. Germline CDR1 MGHDK, CDR2 SYGVNS. DNA of the CDR3: TGTGCCCAGCACCGTGAGGATGAGGGTTGTAATTCACCCCTCCACTTT. Its translation: CAQHREDEGCNSPLHF.

The table lists this clone with a count of one. The chain has TRBV5-6 and TRBJ2-1; TRBD2 aligns across 7 bases. The CDR3 runs 16 residues. The J segment lost 1 base and the V segment lost 0 bases, leaving 4 bases of the junction unmatched. Per the germline V gene, CDR1 is SGHDT and CDR2 is YYEEEE. CDR3 in amino acids: CASSLDSGQSYNEQFF. CDR3 DNA: TGTGCCAGCAGCTTGGATAGCGGGCAATCCTACAATGAGCAGTTCTTC.